This T cell receptor (beta chain) emerged from a study of human thymus T cells. Study-wide results and limits: Use of V and J genes seemed skewed within the thymic and blood repertoires. Thymic TCR repertoires of unrelated people reportedly overlapped highly.

Details on this clone: Its specificity is not known.

Corrective heart surgery yielded resections, and these provided the thymus tissue. Immunologically healthy infants in Finland undergoing congenital heart defect surgery were the donors. Clones were sequenced by immunoSEQ multiplex PCR, and TCRdb holds only the in-frame ones, with some missing. Found here are some 130,000 clones, around 94% of them singletons; the top ten hold less than 0.03%. The sample comprised thymus tissue. The sequence derives from a boy in the first two years of life with a congenital heart defect but otherwise immunologically healthy.

CDR3 loop: CASSGNRDGYTF. CDR3 DNA: TGTGCCAGCAGTGGAAACAGGGATGGCTACACCTTC. The chain couples TRBV25-1 to TRBJ1-2; tentatively, D is TRBD1 (6 bases). The CDR3 extends over 12 amino acids. The germline gives CDR1 MGHDK, CDR2 SYGVNS. The V end was cut by 4 bases, the J end by 6 bases, with 9 bases between.